The 21 T cell receptor beta chains presented below share a single source sample, sequenced in a study of blood T cell repertoires in COVID-19. Some clones are missing from TCRdb's copy, which holds only in-frame ones; the method was immunoSEQ multiplex PCR. The sample includes about 290,000 clones, approximately 80% of them seen just once. Sequenced input: peripheral blood. The receptors were gathered from a woman between 50 and 59 years old with active or convalescent COVID-19.

This chain connects TRBV6-5 to TRBJ2-1; a possible D gene is TRBD2 (5 bases). The V gene's germline CDR1 is MNHEY and CDR2 SVGAGI. The CDR3 spans 14 residues. The germline V and J ends were trimmed by 6 bases and 10 bases, with 19 bases remaining between them. The CDR3 DNA reads TGTGCCAGCAGGGGGTCCCGGCTGCCGGGGGAGCAGTTCTTC. Its protein is CASRGSRLPGEQFF.

The V and J genes are TRBV19 and TRBJ1-1; 8 bases are a match to TRBD1. V trimming: 10 bases; J trimming: 3 bases; junction bases outside the gene matches: 10. The CDR3 has 14 amino acids. Looked up from germline, CDR1 is LNHDA and CDR2 is SQIVND (reference sequence). The CDR3 DNA sequence: TGTGCCACCCAGGGGGCTCGGACGGACACTGAAGCTTTCTTT. Amino acids: CATQGARTDTEAFF.

The chain employs TRBV21-1 and TRBJ1-5; the D call of TRBD1 is as the table states it, not checked on the DNA. TRBV21-1 is a listed pseudogene. The length of the CDR3 is 20 residues. The DNA of the CDR3 is TGTGCCAGCAGCAAAAGCGGTTCGGACAGGGGGCTATGGAGCAATCAGCCCCAGCATTTT. It encodes CASSKSGSDRGLWSNQPQHF.

V and J are TRBV18 and TRBJ1-1, with D possibly being TRBD1 (5 bases). The CDR3 extends over 16 amino acids. Trimming pared 3 bases from V and 2 bases from J, leaving 16 bases between. Germline CDR1 and CDR2: KGHSH and LQKENI. The CDR3 coding sequence is TGTGCCAGCTCACCCGCCCCGGGACTGATTAACACTGAAGCTTTCTTT. Its protein is CASSPAPGLINTEAFF.

The CDR3 spells CAISEGQGRYNSPLHF. The CDR3 region has the DNA TGTGCCATCAGTGAGGGGCAGGGTCGGTATAATTCACCCCTCCACTTT. The rearrangement joins TRBV10-3 to TRBJ1-6; possible D gene TRBD1, 5 bases. Per germline, CDR1 ENHRY and CDR2 SYGVKD. With 2 bases removed from V and 4 bases from J, the gap between germline ends came to 12 bases. The CDR3 runs 16 residues.

Note on this clone: An end of the junction does not agree with germline; a read error may underlie this. The gene calls are TRBV7-7 and TRBJ2-3, with D tentatively TRBD2 (7 bases). Per the germline V gene, CDR1 is SSHAT and CDR2 is FNYEAQ (reference sequence). The CDR3 has 15 residues. The CDR3 bases are TGTGCTAGCAGCGCCTCGGGGGGCCCCACAGATACGCAGTATTTT. Amino acids: CASSASGGPTDTQYF.

The CDR3 loop reads CASSEWAVDEQYF. CDR3 nucleotide sequence: TGTGCCAGCAGTGAATGGGCAGTTGACGAGCAGTACTTC. V is TRBV25-1 and J is TRBJ2-7; D unresolved. This CDR3 has 13 amino acids. V was cut by 1 base and J by 5 bases, with 9 bases left in between. Germline V lookup: CDR1 MGHDK, CDR2 SYGVNS.

This chain links TRBV7-6 with TRBJ1-2; D is perhaps TRBD1 (6 bases). This CDR3 is built from 17 residues. Germline assignment: CDR1 SGHVS and CDR2 FNYEAQ. Between the trimmed V and J ends, which lost 5 bases and 4 bases, there was a span of 23 bases. CDR3 residues: CASSPVRGGALSYGYTF. CDR3 DNA: TGTGCCAGCAGCCCAGTTAGGGGGGGGGCGCTTTCCTATGGCTACACCTTC.

This clone has only one observation. The rearrangement joins TRBV6-5 to TRBJ1-1; D is uncertain. This CDR3 is built from 14 residues. The ends were cut back, 8 bases at V and 4 bases at J, with 17 bases in the middle. Germline V gene lookup returns CDR1 MNHEY and CDR2 SVGAGI. Here the CDR3 DNA reads TGTGCCAGCCGAACCGGCTCTCGGGGCACTGAAGCTTTCTTT. It codes for CASRTGSRGTEAFF.

This clone was seen only a few times. The chain joins TRBV6-5 to TRBJ2-7; D perhaps matches TRBD1 (6 bases). The germline V gene has CDR1 MNHEY and CDR2 SVGAGI. V gave up 8 bases and J gave up 2 bases, with 13 bases separating them. This CDR3 comprises 13 residues. This CDR3 reads CASFSGVTYEQYF. The DNA of the CDR3 is TGTGCCAGCTTTTCAGGGGTAACCTACGAGCAGTACTTC.

As DNA, the CDR3 is TGCGCCAGCAGCATCGGGACTCGCAATGAGCAGTTCTTC. Translation gives CASSIGTRNEQFF. The chain is built from TRBV5-1 and TRBJ2-1; D possibly corresponds to TRBD2 (6 bases). This CDR3 spans 13 amino acids. CDR1 is SGHRS and CDR2 is YFSETQ in the germline V gene. The V end was cut by 4 bases, the J end by 6 bases, with 11 bases between.

The chain combines TRBV18 with TRBJ2-1; D possibly corresponds to TRBD1 (6 bases). V was shortened by 0 bases and J by 2 bases, with 11 bases between the two germline ends. Looked up from germline, CDR1 is KGHSH and CDR2 is LQKENI. The CDR3 runs to 16 residues. The CDR3 nucleotides read TGTGCCAGCTCACCACCCTCACAGGGCGCCTACAATGAGCAGTTCTTC. Translating gives CASSPPSQGAYNEQFF. The variable domain in full, with the rest retrieved from reference TRBV18 and TRBJ2-1, is NAGVMQNPRHLVRRRGQEARLRCSPMKGHSHVYWYRQLPEEGLKFMVYLQKENIIDESGMPKERFSAEFPKEGPSILRIQQVVRGDSAAYFCASSPPSQGAYNEQFFGPGTRLTVL.

The rearrangement uses TRBV25-1 and TRBJ1-1; D is ambiguous. The CDR3 spans 13 residues. V gave up 2 bases and J gave up 6 bases, with 10 bases separating them. Germline V gene sequence: CDR1 MGHDK, CDR2 SYGVNS. The CDR3 spells CASSELSPPEAFF. DNA for the CDR3: TGTGCCAGCAGTGAACTATCTCCCCCTGAAGCTTTCTTT.

This sequence joins TRBV19 and TRBJ2-1; 7 bases line up with TRBD2. CDR1 LNHDA and CDR2 SQIVND come from the germline V gene (reference sequence). The CDR3 is 20 amino acids. The V segment lost 3 bases and the J segment 0 bases; nucleotides outside the gene matches: 17. CDR3 coding DNA: TGTGCCAGTAGTATCGGGTTAGCGGTGACTGGGGGGGGCTCCTACAATGAGCAGTTCTTC. Translated: CASSIGLAVTGGGSYNEQFF.

The chain couples TRBV19 to TRBJ1-4; D unclear. The CDR3 runs 13 residues. Germline-derived CDR1 and CDR2 are LNHDA and SQIVND (reference sequence). V was clipped by 10 bases and J by 3 bases, with 12 bases between them. DNA of the CDR3: TGTGCCACCACCGGGGTGGCTAATGAAAAACTGTTTTTT. Protein: CATTGVANEKLFF.

This clone was detected once. The rearrangement links TRBV29-1 to TRBJ2-2; 7 bases agree with TRBD2. The CDR3 runs 13 residues. Germline lookup yields CDR1 SQVTM and CDR2 ANQGSEA. V trimming: 4 bases; J trimming: 3 bases; junction bases outside the gene matches: 2. The CDR3 DNA sequence: TGCAGCGTTGTTGCGGGAGACACCGGGGAGCTGTTTTTT. Its protein product is CSVVAGDTGELFF.

This chain joins TRBV19 and TRBJ1-2; D gene ambiguous. Germline V gene lookup returns CDR1 LNHDA and CDR2 SQIVND (reference sequence). The CDR3 extends over 11 amino acids. The ends were cut back, 7 bases at V and 7 bases at J, with 10 bases in the middle. CDR3 nucleotides: TGTGCCAGTATCTTCGGAGCTGGCTACACCTTC. This sequence encodes CASIFGAGYTF.

The rearrangement joins TRBV19 to TRBJ1-2; weak D call: TRBD1 (5 bases). V was trimmed by 6 bases and J by 6 bases, leaving 17 bases between them. Germline V lookup: CDR1 LNHDA, CDR2 SQIVND (reference sequence). CDR3 size: 14 residues. CDR3 sequence: CASRGVGLGNGYTF. CDR3 coding DNA: TGTGCCAGTAGAGGGGTAGGGTTGGGAAATGGCTACACCTTC.

The V call is TRBV28, the J call TRBJ1-4; a possible D gene is TRBD1 (5 bases). The germline V gene has CDR1 MDHEN and CDR2 SYDVKM. The CDR3 has 14 residues. V was clipped by 10 bases and J by 7 bases, with 19 bases between them. CDR3 bases: TGTGCCACCCGTTGGGGGAGGGTCGGTGAAAAACTGTTTTTT. Amino acid sequence: CATRWGRVGEKLFF.

The V and J genes are TRBV2 and TRBJ1-5; D might be TRBD1 (5 bases). This CDR3 is 14 amino acids long. From germline, CDR1 is SNHLY and CDR2 FYNNEI. V was clipped by 4 bases and J by 7 bases, with 14 bases between them. CDR3 loop: CASSASGGGQPQHF. The CDR3 nucleotides are TGTGCCAGCAGTGCGTCGGGGGGGGGACAGCCCCAGCATTTT.

This clone was picked up a small number of times. V and J are TRBV9 and TRBJ1-2; 7 positions agree with TRBD1. This CDR3 contains 15 residues. Germline assignment: CDR1 SGDLS and CDR2 YYNGEE. After removal of 4 bases from V and 3 bases from J, the junction contained 9 bases not matched to a gene. The CDR3 DNA reads as TGTGCCAGCAGCCCAAGACAGGGAATGGACTATGGCTACACCTTC. It translates to CASSPRQGMDYGYTF. The entire variable domain, with the rest obtained from reference TRBV9 and TRBJ1-2, is as follows: DSGVTQTPKHLITATGQRVTLRCSPRSGDLSVYWYQQSLDQGLQFLIQYYNGEERAKGNILERFSAQQFPDLHSELNLSSLELGDSALYFCASSPRQGMDYGYTFGSGTRLTVV.